The source of this T cell receptor beta chain is a study of Siglec-9 on CD8 T cells in melanoma. Study-wide findings and caveats: An effector memory CD8+ subset marked by Siglec-9 reportedly appeared to gather in melanoma.

This table comes from immunoSEQ multiplex PCR, and its TCRdb copy is limited to in-frame clones, with some not included. The sample holds about 36,000 clones, more than 65% seen once. The CDR3 is 15 amino acids. Per germline, CDR1 SQVTM and CDR2 ANQGSEA. V shed 1 base and J 0 bases; nucleotides not matched to a gene: 3. Only one count was recorded for this clone. Its antigen is not known. V gene TRBV29-1 combines with J gene TRBJ2-3; 8 positions match TRBD1. The sequence was collected from a human donor in good health. Sequencing used Siglec-9- CD8+ T cells sorted from blood. CDR3 region: CSVEGTGPSTDTQYF. Here the CDR3 DNA reads TGCAGCGTTGAAGGGACAGGGCCTAGCACAGATACGCAGTATTTT.